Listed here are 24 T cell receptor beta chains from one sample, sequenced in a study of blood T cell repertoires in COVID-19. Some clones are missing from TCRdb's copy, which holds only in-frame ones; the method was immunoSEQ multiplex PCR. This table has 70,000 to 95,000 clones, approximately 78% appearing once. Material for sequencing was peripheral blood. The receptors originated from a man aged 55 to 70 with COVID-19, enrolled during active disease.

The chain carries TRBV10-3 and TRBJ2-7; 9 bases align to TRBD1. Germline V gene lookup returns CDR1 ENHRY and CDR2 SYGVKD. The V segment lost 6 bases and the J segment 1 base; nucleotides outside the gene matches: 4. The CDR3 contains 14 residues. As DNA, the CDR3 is TGTGCCATCAGGAGGGGACAGGGATCCTACGAGCAGTACTTC. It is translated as CAIRRGQGSYEQYF.

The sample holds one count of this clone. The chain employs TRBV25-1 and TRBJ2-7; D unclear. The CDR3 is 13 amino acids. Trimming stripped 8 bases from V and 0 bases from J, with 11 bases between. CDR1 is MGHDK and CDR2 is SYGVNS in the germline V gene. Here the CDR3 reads CASDTGSSYEQYF. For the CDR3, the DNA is TGTGCCAGCGACACTGGGTCCTCCTACGAGCAGTACTTC.

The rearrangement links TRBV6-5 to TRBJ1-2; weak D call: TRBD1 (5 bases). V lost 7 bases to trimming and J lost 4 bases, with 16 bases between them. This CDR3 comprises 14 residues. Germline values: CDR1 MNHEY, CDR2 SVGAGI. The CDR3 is CASTTRAGLYGYTF. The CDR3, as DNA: TGTGCCAGCACTACACGGGCAGGGCTCTATGGCTACACCTTC.

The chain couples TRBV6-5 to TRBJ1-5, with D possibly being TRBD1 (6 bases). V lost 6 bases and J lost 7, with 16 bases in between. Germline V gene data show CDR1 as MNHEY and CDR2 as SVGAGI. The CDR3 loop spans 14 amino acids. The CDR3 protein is CASRPQGFSQPQHF. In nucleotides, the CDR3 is TGTGCCAGCAGGCCCCAGGGGTTCAGCCAGCCCCAGCATTTT.

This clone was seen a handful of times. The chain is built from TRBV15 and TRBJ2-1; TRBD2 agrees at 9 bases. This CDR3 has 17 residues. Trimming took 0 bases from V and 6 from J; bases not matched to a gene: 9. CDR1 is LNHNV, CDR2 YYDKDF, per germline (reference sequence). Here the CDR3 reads CATSREIAGELINEQFF. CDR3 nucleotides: TGTGCCACCAGCAGAGAGATAGCGGGAGAATTAATCAATGAGCAGTTCTTC.

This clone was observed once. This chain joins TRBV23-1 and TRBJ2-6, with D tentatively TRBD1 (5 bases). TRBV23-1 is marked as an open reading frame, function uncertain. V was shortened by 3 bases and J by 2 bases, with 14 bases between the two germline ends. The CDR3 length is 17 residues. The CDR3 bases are TGCGCCAGCAGTCACCCTGGACATATCCCTGGGGCCAACGTCCTGACTTTC. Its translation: CASSHPGHIPGANVLTF.

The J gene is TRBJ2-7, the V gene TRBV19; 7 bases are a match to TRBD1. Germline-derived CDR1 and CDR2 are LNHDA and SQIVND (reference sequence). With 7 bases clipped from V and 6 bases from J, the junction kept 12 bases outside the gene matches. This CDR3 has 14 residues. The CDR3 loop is CASTRTGEAAEQYF. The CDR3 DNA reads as TGTGCCAGTACACGAACAGGGGAAGCGGCCGAGCAGTACTTC.

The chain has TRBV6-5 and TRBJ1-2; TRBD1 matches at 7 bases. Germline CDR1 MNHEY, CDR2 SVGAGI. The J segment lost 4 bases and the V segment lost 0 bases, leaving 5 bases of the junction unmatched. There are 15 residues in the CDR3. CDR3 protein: CASSYSLTGSYGYTF. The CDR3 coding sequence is TGTGCCAGCAGTTACTCTTTGACAGGGTCCTATGGCTACACCTTC.

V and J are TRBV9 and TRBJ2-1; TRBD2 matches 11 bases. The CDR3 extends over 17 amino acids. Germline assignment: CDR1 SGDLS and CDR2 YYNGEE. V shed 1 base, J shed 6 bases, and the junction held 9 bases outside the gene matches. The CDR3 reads CASSVLMGTSGTNEQFF. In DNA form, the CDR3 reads TGTGCCAGCAGCGTACTCATGGGGACTAGCGGTACCAATGAGCAGTTCTTC.

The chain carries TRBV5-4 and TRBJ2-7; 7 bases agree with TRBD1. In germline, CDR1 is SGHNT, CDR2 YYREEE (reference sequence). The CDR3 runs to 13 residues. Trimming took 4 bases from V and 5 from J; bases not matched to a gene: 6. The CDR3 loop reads CASSQTGWDEQYF. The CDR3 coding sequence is TGTGCCAGCAGCCAGACAGGGTGGGACGAGCAGTACTTC.

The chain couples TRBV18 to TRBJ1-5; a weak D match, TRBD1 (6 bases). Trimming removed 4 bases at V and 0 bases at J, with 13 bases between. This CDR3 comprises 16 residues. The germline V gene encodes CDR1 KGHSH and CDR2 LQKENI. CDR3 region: CASSQEQGYSNQPQHF. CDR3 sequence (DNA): TGTGCCAGCTCACAAGAACAGGGTTATAGCAATCAGCCCCAGCATTTT.

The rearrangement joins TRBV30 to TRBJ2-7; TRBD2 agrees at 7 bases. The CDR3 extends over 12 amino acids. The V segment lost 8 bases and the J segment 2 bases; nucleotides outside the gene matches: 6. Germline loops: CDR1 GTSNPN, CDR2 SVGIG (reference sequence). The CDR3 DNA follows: TGTGCCGGCCAGAGCGGGACCTACGAGCAGTACTTC. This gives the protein CAGQSGTYEQYF. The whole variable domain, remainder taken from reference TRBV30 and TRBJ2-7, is SQTIHQWPATLVQPVGSPLSLECTVEGTSNPNLYWYRQAAGRGLQLLFYSVGIGQISSEVPQNLSASRPQDRQFILSSKKLLLSDSGFYLCAGQSGTYEQYFGPGTRLTVT.

CDR3 nucleotide sequence: TGTGCCAGCAGTCAGCGGACCACCGGGGAGCTGTTTTTT. Its translation: CASSQRTTGELFF. The chain links TRBV11-3 to TRBJ2-2; tentatively, D is TRBD2 (5 bases). The germline V gene has CDR1 SGHNT and CDR2 YENEEA. The CDR3 runs 13 residues. Trimming cost V 6 bases and J 4 bases, with 9 bases left between them. The full variable domain, rest sourced from reference TRBV11-3 and TRBJ2-2, is EAGVVQSPRYKIIEKKQPVAFWCNPISGHNTLYWYLQNLGQGPELLIRYENEEAVDDSQLPKDRFSAERLKGVDSTLKIQPAELGDSAVYLCASSQRTTGELFFGEGSRLTVL.

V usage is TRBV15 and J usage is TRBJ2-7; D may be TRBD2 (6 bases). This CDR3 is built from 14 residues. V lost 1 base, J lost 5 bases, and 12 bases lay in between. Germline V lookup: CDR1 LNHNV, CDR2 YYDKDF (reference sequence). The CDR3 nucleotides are TGTGCCACCAGCAGAGGTGGGACGGGGGACGAGCAGTACTTC. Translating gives CATSRGGTGDEQYF.

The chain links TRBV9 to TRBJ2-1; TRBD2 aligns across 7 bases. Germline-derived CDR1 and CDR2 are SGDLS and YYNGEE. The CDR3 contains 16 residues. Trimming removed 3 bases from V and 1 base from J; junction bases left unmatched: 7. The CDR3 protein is CASSARQAGSYNEQFF. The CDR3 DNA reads TGTGCCAGCAGCGCCCGCCAAGCGGGGTCCTACAATGAGCAGTTCTTC. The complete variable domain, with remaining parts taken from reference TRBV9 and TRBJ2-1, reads DSGVTQTPKHLITATGQRVTLRCSPRSGDLSVYWYQQSLDQGLQFLIQYYNGEERAKGNILERFSAQQFPDLHSELNLSSLELGDSALYFCASSARQAGSYNEQFFGPGTRLTVL.

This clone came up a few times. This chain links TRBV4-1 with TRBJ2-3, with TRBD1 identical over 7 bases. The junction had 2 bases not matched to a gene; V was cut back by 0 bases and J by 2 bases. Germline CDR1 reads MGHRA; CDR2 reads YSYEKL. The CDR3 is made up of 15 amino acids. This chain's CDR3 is CASSQDRGTTDTQYF. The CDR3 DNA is TGCGCCAGCAGCCAAGACAGGGGGACCACAGATACGCAGTATTTT.

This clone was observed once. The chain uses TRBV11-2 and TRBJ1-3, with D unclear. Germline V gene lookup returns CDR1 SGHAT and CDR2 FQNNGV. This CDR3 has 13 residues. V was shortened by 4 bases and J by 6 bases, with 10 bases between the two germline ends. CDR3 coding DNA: TGTGCCAGCAGCTCCGTCCCCCCAAACACCATATATTTT. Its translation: CASSSVPPNTIYF.

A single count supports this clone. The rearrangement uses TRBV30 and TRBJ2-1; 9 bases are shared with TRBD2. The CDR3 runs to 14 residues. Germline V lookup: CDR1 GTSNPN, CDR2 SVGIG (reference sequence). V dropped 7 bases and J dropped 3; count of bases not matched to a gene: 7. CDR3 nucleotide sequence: TGTGCCTCGCAAGAGACTAGCGGCTACAATGAGCAGTTCTTC. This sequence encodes CASQETSGYNEQFF.

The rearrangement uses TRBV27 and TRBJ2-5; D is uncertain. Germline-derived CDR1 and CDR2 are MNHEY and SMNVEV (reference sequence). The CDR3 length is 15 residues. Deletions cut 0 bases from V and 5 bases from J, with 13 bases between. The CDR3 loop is CASSLSASVRETQYF. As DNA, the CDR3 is TGTGCCAGCAGTTTATCGGCTTCGGTGAGGGAGACCCAGTACTTC.

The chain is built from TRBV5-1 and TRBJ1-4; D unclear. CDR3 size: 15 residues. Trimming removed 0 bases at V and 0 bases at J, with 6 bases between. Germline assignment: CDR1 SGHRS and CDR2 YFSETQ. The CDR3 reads CASSLATATNEKLFF. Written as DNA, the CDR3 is TGCGCCAGCAGCTTGGCCACAGCAACTAATGAAAAACTGTTTTTT.

CDR3 amino acids: CASSGEVSPLHF. The CDR3 DNA is TGTGCCAGCAGTGGGGAGGTCTCACCCCTCCACTTT. V is TRBV2 and J is TRBJ1-6, with D unclear. The CDR3 length is 12 residues. With 4 bases removed from V and 10 bases from J, the gap between germline ends came to 8 bases. Germline lookup yields CDR1 SNHLY and CDR2 FYNNEI. Full variable domain (remainder filled in from reference TRBV2 and TRBJ1-6): EPEVTQTPSHQVTQMGQEVILRCVPISNHLYFYWYRQILGQKVEFLVSFYNNEISEKSEIFDDQFSVERPDGSNFTLKIRSTKLEDSAMYFCASSGEVSPLHFGNGTRLTVT.

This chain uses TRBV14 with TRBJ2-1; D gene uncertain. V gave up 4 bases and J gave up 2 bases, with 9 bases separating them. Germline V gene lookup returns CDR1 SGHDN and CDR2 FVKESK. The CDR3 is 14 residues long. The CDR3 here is CASSRAEPYNEQFF. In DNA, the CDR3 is TGTGCCAGCAGCCGGGCAGAGCCCTACAATGAGCAGTTCTTC.

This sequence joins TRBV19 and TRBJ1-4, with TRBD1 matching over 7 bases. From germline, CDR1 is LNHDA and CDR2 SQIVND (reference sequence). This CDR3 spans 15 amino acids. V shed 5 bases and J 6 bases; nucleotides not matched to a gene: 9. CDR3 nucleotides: TGTGCCAGTAGTGGCGCAGGGGGGACTTATGAAAAACTGTTTTTT. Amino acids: CASSGAGGTYEKLFF.

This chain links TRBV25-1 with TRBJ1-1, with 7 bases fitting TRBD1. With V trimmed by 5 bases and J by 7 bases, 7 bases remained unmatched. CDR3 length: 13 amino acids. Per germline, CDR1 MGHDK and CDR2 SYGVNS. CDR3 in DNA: TGTGCCAGCAGTAACACAGGGGTACTTGAAGCTTTCTTT. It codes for CASSNTGVLEAFF.